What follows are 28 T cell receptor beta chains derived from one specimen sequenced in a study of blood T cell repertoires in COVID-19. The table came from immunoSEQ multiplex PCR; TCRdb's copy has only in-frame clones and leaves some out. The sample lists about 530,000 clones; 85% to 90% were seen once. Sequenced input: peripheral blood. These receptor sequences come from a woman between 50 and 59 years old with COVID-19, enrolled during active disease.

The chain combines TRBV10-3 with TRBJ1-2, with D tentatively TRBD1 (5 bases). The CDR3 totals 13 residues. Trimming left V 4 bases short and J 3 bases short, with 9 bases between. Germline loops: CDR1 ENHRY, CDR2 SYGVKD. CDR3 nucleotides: TGTGCCATCAGTGGGGGGGACGACTATGGCTACACCTTC. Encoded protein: CAISGGDDYGYTF.

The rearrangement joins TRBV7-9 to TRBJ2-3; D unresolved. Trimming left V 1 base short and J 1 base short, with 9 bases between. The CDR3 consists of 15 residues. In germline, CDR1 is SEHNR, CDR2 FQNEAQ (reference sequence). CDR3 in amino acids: CASSLDGSRTDTQYF. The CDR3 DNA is TGTGCCAGCAGCTTAGATGGCAGTCGCACAGATACGCAGTATTTT.

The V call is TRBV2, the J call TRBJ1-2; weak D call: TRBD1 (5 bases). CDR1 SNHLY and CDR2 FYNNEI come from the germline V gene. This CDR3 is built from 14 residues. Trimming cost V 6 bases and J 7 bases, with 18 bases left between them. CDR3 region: CASSYGDSPRGYTF. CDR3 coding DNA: TGTGCCAGCAGCTACGGGGACTCCCCCCGTGGCTACACCTTC.

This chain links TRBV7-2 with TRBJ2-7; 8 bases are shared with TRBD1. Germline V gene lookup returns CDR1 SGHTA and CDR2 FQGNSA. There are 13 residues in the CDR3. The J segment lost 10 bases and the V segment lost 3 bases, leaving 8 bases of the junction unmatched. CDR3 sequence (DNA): TGTGCCAGCAGCTTTCCGGGACAGGCCCCCCAGTACTTC. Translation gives CASSFPGQAPQYF.

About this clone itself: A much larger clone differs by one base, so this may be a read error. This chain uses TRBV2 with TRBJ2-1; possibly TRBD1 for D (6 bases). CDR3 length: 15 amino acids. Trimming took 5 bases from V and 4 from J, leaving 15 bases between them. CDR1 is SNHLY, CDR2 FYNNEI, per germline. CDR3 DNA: TGTGCCAGCAGTCCAGACAGGATTTCTTACAATGAGCAGTTCTTC. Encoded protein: CASSPDRISYNEQFF.

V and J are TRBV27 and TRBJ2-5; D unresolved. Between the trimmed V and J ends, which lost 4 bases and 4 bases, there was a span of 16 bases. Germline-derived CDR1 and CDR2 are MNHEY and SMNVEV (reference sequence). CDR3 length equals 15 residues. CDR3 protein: CASSSKTDLVETQYF. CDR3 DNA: TGTGCCAGCAGTTCAAAAACAGACCTGGTAGAGACCCAGTACTTC.

Written as DNA, the CDR3 is TGTGCCAGCAGCCAAGTTGAGGCCCTCTATGGCTACACCTTC. Translation gives CASSQVEALYGYTF. This rearrangement joins TRBV3-1 (or the pseudogene TRBV3-2) to TRBJ1-2; D is undetermined. CDR3 length equals 14 residues. CDR1 and CDR2 from the germline V gene are LGHDT and YNNKEL (reference sequence). Trimming took 1 base from V and 4 from J, leaving 10 bases between them.

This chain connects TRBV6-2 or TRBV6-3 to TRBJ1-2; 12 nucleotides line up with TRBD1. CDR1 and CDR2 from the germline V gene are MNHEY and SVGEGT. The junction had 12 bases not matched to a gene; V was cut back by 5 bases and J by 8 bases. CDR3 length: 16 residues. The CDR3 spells CASSRPSGQGAEGYTF. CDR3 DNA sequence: TGTGCCAGCAGTCGCCCCTCGGGACAGGGGGCGGAAGGCTACACCTTC.

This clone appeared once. As DNA, the CDR3 is TGTGCCTGGCGTCAGGTGCCCACCTCCTACGAGCAGTACTTC. Protein product: CAWRQVPTSYEQYF. The V gene is TRBV30, the J gene TRBJ2-7; D not certain. The CDR3 consists of 14 residues. Trimming cost V 5 bases and J 0 bases, with 14 bases left between them. From germline, CDR1 is GTSNPN and CDR2 SVGIG (reference sequence).

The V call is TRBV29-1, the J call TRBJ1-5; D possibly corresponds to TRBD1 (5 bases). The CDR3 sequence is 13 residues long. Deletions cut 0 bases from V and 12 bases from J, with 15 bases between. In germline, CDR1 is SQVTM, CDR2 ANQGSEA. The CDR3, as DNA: TGCAGCGTTGAAGATAGGTCCCACGGGGGCCAGCATTTT. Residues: CSVEDRSHGGQHF.

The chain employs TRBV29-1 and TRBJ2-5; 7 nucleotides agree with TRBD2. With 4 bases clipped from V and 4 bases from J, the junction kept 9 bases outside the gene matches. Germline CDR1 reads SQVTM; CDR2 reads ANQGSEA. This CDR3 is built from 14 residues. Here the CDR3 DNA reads TGCAGCGTTGCCAGGGAGGGTGCGGTAGAGACCCAGTACTTC. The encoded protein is CSVAREGAVETQYF. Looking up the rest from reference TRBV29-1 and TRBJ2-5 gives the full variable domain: SAVISQKPSRDICQRGTSLTIQCQVDSQVTMMFWYRQQPGQSLTLIATANQGSEATYESGFVIDKFPISRPNLTFSTLTVSNMSPEDSSIYLCSVAREGAVETQYFGPGTRLLVL.

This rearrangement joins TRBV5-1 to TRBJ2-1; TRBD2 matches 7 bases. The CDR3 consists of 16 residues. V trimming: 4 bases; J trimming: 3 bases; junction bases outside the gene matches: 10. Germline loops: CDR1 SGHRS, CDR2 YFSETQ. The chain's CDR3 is CASSLPGLGNYNEQFF. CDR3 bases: TGCGCCAGCAGCCTCCCCGGACTAGGGAACTACAATGAGCAGTTCTTC.

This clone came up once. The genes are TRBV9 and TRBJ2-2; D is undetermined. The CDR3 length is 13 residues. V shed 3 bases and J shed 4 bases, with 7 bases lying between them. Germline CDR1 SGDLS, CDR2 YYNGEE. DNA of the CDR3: TGTGCCAGCAGCGGAGGAGTCACCGGGGAGCTGTTTTTT. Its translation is CASSGGVTGELFF.

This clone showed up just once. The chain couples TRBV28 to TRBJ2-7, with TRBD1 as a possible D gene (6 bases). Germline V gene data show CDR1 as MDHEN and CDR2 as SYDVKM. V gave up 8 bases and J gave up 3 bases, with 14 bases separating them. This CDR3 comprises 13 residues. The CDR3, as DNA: TGTGCCAGCTGGCGACGGGACAACTACGAGCAGTACTTC. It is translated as CASWRRDNYEQYF.

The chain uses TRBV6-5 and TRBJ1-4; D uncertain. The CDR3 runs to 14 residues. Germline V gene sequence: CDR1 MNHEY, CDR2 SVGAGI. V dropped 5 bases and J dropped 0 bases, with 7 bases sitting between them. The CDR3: CASSRTSTNEKLFF. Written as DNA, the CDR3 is TGTGCCAGCAGTAGGACTTCAACTAATGAAAAACTGTTTTTT.

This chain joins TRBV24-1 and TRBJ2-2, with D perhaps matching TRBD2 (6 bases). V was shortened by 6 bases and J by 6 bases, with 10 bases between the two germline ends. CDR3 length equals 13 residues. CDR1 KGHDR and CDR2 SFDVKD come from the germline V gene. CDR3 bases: TGTGCCACCAGTTGGGGGGTTGCCGGGGAGCTGTTTTTT. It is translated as CATSWGVAGELFF.

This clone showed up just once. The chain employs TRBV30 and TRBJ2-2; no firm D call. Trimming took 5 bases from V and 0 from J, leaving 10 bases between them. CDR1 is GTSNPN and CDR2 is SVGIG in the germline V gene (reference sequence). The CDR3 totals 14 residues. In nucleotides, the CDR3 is TGTGCCTGGTCTGGCTCCCCGAACACCGGGGAGCTGTTTTTT. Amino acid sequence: CAWSGSPNTGELFF.

Here the CDR3 DNA reads TGTGCCGGGGGACAGGGAGATGGCTACACCTTC. The encoded protein is CAGGQGDGYTF. The chain carries TRBV6-5 and TRBJ1-2, with TRBD1 matching over 9 bases. Germline-derived CDR1 and CDR2 are MNHEY and SVGAGI. After removal of 11 bases from V and 6 bases from J, the junction contained 4 bases not matched to a gene. This CDR3 has 11 residues.

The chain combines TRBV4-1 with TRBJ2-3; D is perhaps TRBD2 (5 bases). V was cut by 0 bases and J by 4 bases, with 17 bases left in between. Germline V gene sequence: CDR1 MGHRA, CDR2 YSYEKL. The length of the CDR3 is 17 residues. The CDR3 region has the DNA TGCGCCAGCAGCCAAGACCGGACTGGCCTCTTTTCAGATACGCAGTATTTT. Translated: CASSQDRTGLFSDTQYF.

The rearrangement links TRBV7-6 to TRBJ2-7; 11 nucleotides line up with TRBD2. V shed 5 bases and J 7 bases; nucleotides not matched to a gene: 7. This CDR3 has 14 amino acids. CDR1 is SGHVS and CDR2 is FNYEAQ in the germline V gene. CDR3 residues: CASSNSGGAKEQYF. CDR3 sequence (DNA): TGTGCCAGCAGCAATAGCGGGGGGGCCAAAGAGCAGTACTTC. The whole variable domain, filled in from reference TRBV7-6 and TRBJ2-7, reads GAGVSQSPRYKVTKRGQDVALRCDPISGHVSLYWYRQALGQGPEFLTYFNYEAQQDKSGLPNDRFSAERPEGSISTLTIQRTEQRDSAMYRCASSNSGGAKEQYFGPGTRLTVT.

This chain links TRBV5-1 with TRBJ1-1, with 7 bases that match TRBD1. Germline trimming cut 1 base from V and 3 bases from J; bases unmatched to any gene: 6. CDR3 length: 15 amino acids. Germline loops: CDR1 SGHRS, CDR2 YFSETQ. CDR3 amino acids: CASSLLQGWHTEAFF. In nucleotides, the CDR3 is TGCGCCAGCAGCTTGCTACAGGGGTGGCACACTGAAGCTTTCTTT. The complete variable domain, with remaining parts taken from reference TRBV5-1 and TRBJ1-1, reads KAGVTQTPRYLIKTRGQQVTLSCSPISGHRSVSWYQQTPGQGLQFLFEYFSETQRNKGNFPGRFSGRQFSNSRSEMNVSTLELGDSALYLCASSLLQGWHTEAFFGQGTRLTVV.

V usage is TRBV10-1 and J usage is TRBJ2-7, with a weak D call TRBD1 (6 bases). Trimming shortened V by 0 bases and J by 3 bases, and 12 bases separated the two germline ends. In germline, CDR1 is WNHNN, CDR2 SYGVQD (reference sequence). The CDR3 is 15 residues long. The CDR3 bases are TGCGCCAGCAGTGAGTCGAGGGGGTTCGACTACGAGCAGTACTTC. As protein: CASSESRGFDYEQYF.

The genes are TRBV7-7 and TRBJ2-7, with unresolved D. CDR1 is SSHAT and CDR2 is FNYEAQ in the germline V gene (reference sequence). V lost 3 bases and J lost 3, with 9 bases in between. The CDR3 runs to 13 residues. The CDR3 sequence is CASSLTPGYEQYF. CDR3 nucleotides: TGTGCCAGCAGCTTGACACCAGGCTACGAGCAGTACTTC.

CDR3 bases: TGTGCCTGGAGAGGGGACAGTACTAACTATGGCTACACCTTC. Residues: CAWRGDSTNYGYTF. The chain combines TRBV30 with TRBJ1-2; 7 bases are shared with TRBD1. Germline values: CDR1 GTSNPN, CDR2 SVGIG (reference sequence). The J segment lost 0 bases and the V segment lost 3 bases, leaving 4 bases of the junction unmatched. The CDR3 totals 14 residues.

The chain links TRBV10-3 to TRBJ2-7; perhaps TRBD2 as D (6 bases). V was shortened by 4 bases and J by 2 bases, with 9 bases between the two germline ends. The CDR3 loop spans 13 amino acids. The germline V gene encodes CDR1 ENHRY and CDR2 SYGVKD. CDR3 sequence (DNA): TGTGCCATCAGTGCCGGGGGAGCCTACGAGCAGTACTTC. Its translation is CAISAGGAYEQYF.

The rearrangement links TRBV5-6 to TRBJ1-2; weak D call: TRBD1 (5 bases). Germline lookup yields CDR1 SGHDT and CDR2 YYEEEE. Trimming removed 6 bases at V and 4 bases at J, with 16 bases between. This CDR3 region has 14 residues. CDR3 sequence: CASTSGGAGYGYTF. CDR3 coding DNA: TGTGCCAGCACCTCGGGAGGGGCAGGCTATGGCTACACCTTC. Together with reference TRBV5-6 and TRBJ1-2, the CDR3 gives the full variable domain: DAGVTQSPTHLIKTRGQQVTLRCSPKSGHDTVSWYQQALGQGPQFIFQYYEEEERQRGNFPDRFSGHQFPNYSSELNVNALLLGDSALYLCASTSGGAGYGYTFGSGTRLTVV.

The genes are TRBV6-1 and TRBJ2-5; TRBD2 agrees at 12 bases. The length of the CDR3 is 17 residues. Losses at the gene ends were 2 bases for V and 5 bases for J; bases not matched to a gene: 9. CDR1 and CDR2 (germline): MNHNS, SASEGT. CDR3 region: CASSETYTSGGKETQYF. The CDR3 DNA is TGTGCCAGCAGTGAAACCTATACTAGCGGGGGGAAGGAGACCCAGTACTTC.

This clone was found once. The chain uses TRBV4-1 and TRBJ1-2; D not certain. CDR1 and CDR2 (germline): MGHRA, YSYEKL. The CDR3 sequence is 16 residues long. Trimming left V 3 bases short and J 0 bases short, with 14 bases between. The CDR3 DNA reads TGCGCCAGCAGCCACGCGGCGGCCGGAGCTAACTATGGCTACACCTTC. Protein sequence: CASSHAAAGANYGYTF.